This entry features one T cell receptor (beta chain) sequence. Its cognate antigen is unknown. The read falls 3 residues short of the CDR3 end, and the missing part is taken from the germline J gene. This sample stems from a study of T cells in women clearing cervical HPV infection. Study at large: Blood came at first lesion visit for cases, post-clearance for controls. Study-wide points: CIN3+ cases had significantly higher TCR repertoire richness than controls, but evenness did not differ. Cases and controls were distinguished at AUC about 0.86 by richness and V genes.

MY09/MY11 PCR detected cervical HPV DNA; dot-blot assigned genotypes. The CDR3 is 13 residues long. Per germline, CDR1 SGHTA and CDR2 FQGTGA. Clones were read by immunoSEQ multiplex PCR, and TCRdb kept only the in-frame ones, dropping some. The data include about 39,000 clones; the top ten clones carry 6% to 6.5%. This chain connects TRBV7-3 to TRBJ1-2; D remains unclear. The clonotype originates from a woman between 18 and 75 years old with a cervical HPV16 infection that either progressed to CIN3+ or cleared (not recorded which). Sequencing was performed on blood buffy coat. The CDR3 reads CASSLKGMDTYTF. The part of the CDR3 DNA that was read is TGTGCCAGCAGCTTAAAGGGTATGGATACC.